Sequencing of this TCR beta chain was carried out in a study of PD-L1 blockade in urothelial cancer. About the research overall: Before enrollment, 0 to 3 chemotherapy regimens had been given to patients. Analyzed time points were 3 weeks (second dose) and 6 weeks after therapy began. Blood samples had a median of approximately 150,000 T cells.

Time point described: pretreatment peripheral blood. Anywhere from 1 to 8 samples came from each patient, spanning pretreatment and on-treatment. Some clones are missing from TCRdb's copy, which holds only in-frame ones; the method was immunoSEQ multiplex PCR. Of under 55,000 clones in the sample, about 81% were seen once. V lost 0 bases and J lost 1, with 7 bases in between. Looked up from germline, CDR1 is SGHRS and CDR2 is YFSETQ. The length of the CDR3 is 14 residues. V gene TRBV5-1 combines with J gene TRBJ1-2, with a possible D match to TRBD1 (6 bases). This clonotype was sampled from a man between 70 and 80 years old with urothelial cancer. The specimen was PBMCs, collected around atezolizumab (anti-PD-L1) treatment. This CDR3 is CASSLGQVNYGYTF. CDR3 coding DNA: TGCGCCAGCAGCTTGGGACAGGTTAACTATGGCTACACCTTC.